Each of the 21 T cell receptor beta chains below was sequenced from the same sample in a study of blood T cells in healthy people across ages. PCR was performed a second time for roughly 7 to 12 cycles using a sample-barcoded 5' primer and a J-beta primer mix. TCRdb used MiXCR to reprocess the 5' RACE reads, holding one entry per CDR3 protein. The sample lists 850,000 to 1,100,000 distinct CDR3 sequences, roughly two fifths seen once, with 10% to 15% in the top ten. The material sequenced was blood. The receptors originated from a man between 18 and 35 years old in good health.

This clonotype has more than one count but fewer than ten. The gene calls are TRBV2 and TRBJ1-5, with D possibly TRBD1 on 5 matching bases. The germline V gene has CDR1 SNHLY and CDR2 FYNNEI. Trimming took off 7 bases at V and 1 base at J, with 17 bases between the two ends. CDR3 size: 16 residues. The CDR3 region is CASTQVGGRSNQPQHF. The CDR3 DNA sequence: TGTGCCAGCACCCAGGTGGGGGGTCGGAGCAATCAGCCCCAGCATTTT.

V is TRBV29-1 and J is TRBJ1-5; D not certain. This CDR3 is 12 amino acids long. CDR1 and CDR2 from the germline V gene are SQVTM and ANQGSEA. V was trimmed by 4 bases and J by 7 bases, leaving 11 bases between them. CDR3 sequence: CSVGEGGQPQHF. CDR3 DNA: TGCAGCGTTGGGGAGGGAGGCCAGCCCCAGCATTTT.

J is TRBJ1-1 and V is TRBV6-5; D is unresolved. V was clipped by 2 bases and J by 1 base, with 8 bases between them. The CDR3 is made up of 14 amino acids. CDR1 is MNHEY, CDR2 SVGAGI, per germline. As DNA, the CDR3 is TGTGCCAGCAGTTACGCCGCAGCGAACACTGAAGCTTTCTTT. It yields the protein CASSYAAANTEAFF.

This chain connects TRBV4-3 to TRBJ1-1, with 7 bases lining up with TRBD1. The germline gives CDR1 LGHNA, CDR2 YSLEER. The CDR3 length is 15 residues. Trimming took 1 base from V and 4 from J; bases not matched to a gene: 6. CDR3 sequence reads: CASSQGTGWVTEAFF. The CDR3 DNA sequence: TGCGCCAGCAGCCAAGGGACAGGATGGGTCACTGAAGCTTTCTTT.

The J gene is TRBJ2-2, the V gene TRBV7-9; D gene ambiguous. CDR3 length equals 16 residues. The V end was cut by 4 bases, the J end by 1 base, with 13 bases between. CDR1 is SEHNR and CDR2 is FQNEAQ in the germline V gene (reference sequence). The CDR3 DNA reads TGTGCCAGCAGCTATTACGAGGCACGGAACACCGGGGAGCTGTTTTTT. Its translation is CASSYYEARNTGELFF.

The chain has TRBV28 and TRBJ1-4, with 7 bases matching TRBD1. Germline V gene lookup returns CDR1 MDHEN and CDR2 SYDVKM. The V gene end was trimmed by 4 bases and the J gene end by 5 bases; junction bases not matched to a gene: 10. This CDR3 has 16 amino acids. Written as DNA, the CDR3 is TGTGCCAGCAGTTGGTACAGGGGAGCGACCAATGAAAAACTGTTTTTT. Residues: CASSWYRGATNEKLFF.

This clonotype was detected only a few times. The CDR3 here is CASGRGEQYF. In DNA form, the CDR3 reads TGTGCCAGCGGAAGGGGTGAGCAGTACTTC. The J gene is TRBJ2-7, the V gene TRBV6-2 or TRBV6-3; TRBD1 might be the D (5 bases). The CDR3 is 10 residues long. V lost 8 bases and J 7 bases, leaving 9 bases between the germline ends. Germline V CDR1 and CDR2: MNHEY, SVGEGT.

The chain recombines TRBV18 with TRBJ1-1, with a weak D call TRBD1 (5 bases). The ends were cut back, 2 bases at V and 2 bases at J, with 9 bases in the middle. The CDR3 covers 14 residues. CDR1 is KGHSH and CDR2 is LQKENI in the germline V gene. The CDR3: CASSPVWDNTEAFF. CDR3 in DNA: TGTGCCAGCTCACCAGTATGGGACAACACTGAAGCTTTCTTT.

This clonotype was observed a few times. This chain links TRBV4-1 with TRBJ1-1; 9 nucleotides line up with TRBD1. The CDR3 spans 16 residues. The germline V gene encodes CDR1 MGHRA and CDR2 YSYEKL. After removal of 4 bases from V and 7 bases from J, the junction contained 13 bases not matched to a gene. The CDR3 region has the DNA TGCGCCAGCAGCCTTGGTCCCGGGACAGGGAGGTGTGAAGCTTTCTTT. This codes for CASSLGPGTGRCEAFF.

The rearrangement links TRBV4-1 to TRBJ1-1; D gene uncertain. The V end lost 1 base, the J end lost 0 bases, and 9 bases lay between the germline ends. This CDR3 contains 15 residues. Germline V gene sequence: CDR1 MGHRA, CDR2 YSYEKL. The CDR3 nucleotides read TGCGCCAGCAGCCAAGTGGGGAGTCTGAACACTGAAGCTTTCTTT. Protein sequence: CASSQVGSLNTEAFF.

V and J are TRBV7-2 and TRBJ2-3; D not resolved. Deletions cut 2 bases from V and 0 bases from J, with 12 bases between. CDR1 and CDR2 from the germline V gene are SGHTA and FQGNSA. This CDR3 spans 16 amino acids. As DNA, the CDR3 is TGTGCCAGCAGCTTACCCCGCATTCCTAGCACAGATACGCAGTATTTT. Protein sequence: CASSLPRIPSTDTQYF.

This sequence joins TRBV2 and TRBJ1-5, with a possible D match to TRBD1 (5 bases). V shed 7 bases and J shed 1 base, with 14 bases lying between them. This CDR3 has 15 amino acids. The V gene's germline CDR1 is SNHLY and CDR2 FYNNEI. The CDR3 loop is CASTSRVRSNQPQHF. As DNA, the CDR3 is TGTGCCAGCACCAGCAGGGTGCGAAGCAATCAGCCCCAGCATTTT.

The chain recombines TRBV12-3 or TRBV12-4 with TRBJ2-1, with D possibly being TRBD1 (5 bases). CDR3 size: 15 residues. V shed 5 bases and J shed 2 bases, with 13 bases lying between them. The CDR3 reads CASSTRQRTYNEQFF. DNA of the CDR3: TGTGCCAGCAGTACCAGACAGAGAACCTACAATGAGCAGTTCTTC.

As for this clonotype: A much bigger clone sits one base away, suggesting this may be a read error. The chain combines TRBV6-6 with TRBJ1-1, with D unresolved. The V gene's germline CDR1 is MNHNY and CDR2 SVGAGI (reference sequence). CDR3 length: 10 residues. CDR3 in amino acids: CTSFRTEAFF. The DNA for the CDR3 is TGTACCAGCTTTCGAACTGAAGCTTTCTTT.

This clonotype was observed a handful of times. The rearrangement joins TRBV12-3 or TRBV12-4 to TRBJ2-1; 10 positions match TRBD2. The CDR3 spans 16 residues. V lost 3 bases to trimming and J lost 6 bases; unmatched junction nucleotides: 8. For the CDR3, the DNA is TGTGCCAGCAGTTTTACTAGCGGGGATTTCGGCAATGAGCAGTTCTTC. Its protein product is CASSFTSGDFGNEQFF.

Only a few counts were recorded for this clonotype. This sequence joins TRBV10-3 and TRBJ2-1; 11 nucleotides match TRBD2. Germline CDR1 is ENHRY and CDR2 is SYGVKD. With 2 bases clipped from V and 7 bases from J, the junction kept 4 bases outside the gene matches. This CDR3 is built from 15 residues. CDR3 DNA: TGTGCCATCAGTGAGGGACTAGCGGGTGTGAATGAGCAGTTCTTC. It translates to CAISEGLAGVNEQFF.

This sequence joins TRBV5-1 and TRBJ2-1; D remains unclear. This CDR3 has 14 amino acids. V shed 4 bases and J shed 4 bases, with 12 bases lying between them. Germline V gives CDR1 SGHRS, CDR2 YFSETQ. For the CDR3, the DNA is TGCGCCAGCAGCGTGGAACCACCATACAATGAGCAGTTCTTC. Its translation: CASSVEPPYNEQFF.

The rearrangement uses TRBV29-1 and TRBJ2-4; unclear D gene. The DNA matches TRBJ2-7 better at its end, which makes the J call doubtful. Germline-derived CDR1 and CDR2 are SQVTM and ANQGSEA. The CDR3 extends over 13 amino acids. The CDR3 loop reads CSVESRPPYEQYF. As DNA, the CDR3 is TGCAGCGTTGAAAGTAGGCCTCCCTACGAGCAGTACTTC.

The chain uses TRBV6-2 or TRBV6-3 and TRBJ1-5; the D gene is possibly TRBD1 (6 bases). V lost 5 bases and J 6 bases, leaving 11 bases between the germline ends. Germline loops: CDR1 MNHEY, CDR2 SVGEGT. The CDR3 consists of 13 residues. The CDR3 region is CASSDRFGQPQHF. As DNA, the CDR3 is TGTGCCAGCAGTGACAGGTTCGGTCAGCCCCAGCATTTT.

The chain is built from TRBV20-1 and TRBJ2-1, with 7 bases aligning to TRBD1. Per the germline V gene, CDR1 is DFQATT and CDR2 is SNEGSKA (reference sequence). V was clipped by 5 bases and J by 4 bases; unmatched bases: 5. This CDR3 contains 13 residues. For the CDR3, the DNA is TGCAGTGCTGGACGGGACAGATACAATGAGCAGTTCTTC. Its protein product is CSAGRDRYNEQFF.

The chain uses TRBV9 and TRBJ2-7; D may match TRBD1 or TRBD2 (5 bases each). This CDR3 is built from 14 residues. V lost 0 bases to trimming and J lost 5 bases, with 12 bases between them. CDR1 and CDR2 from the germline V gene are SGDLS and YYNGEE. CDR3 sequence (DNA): TGTGCCAGCAGCGTAGGTTGGGGGAAGAACGAGCAGTACTTC. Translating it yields CASSVGWGKNEQYF.